This TCR beta chain was found in a study of blood T cell repertoires in COVID-19. Across the whole study: Samples of COVID-19 (acute and convalescent) were obtained from the United States, Italy and Spain. From T cells, B-cell-depleted T cells, or PBMCs came the material, which was cDNA or gDNA.

In the original workflow: Estimates of nucleated cell counts were drawn from the amplification of reference gene primers. Profiling relied on immunoSEQ multiplex PCR, and the TCRdb table lists in-frame clones only, not all of them. The V and J calls and the clone size are those of that table, but D and trimming were determined from the DNA. The repertoire includes fewer than 120,000 clones, more than 75% of them detected once, and 3% to 3.5% sits in the top ten. As regards this clone: At the DNA level, this CDR3 is encoded by other sequences in the same sample as well.

The CDR3 is 16 residues long. Trimming took 1 base from V and 0 from J, leaving 10 bases between them. Germline CDR1 reads SEHNR; CDR2 reads FQNEAQ (reference sequence). This sequence was found in a woman aged 45-60 years with acute or convalescent COVID-19. Sequencing was done on a sample of peripheral blood. This chain uses TRBV7-9 with TRBJ2-1, with TRBD2 as a possible D gene (6 bases). The CDR3 region has the DNA TGTGCCAGCAGCTTAGTAGCGGTAAGCTCCTACAATGAGCAGTTCTTC. It encodes CASSLVAVSSYNEQFF.